Listed below are T cell receptor beta chains from one sample, sequenced in a study of blood T cell repertoires in COVID-19. Method: immunoSEQ multiplex PCR; TCRdb's copy keeps in-frame clones and lacks some. The sample holds approximately 110,000 clones, roughly 72% seen once. The sample consisted of peripheral blood. These receptors were obtained from an older man with COVID-19, enrolled during active disease. The CDR3 runs from the conserved cysteine through the conserved F or W. The D gene is left open where the match is weak. Some rows have no size entry. The others give once, few or many, or a class for an expanded clone.

CDR3 length: 18; D gene: TRBD2; clone size: NA; J gene: TRBJ2-1; V gene: TRBV11-3; CDR3 DNA: TGTGCCAGCAGCTTAGGGACTAGCGGGCCCAGCTCCTACAATGAGCAGTTCTTC; CDR3 protein: CASSLGTSGPSSYNEQFF
CDR3 length: 16; D gene: NA; clone size: NA; J gene: TRBJ2-3; V gene: TRBV2; CDR3 DNA: TGTGCCAGCAGTGAAGCGGGCGGGTGGGGCACAGATACGCAGTATTTT; CDR3 protein: CASSEAGGWGTDTQYF
CDR3 length: 13; D gene: NA; clone size: NA; J gene: TRBJ2-3; V gene: TRBV6-5; CDR3 DNA: TGTGCCAGCAGTTACTACTTTTTAGATACGCAGTATTTT; CDR3 protein: CASSYYFLDTQYF
CDR3 length: 15; D gene: TRBD2; clone size: once; J gene: TRBJ2-4; V gene: TRBV5-1; CDR3 DNA: TGCGCCAGCAGCCCCGGACTAGCGGGGAGAAACATTCAGTACTTC; CDR3 protein: CASSPGLAGRNIQYF
CDR3 length: 13; D gene: TRBD1; clone size: NA; J gene: TRBJ2-1; V gene: TRBV28; CDR3 DNA: TGTGCCAGCAGTTCCCGACAGGGAAATGAGCAGTTCTTC; CDR3 protein: CASSSRQGNEQFF
CDR3 length: 13; D gene: NA; clone size: NA; J gene: TRBJ2-4; V gene: TRBV6-6; CDR3 DNA: TGTGCCAGCACGGGGTCCACGGGGAACATTCAGTACTTC; CDR3 protein: CASTGSTGNIQYF
CDR3 length: 12; D gene: NA; clone size: NA; J gene: TRBJ2-3; V gene: TRBV9; CDR3 DNA: TGTGCCAGCAGCGTAAACTCAGATACGCAGTATTTT; CDR3 protein: CASSVNSDTQYF
CDR3 length: 15; D gene: NA; clone size: once; J gene: TRBJ1-3; V gene: TRBV7-6; CDR3 DNA: TGTGCCAGCAGCTCAAGACACGGTTCCGGAAACACCATATATTTT; CDR3 protein: CASSSRHGSGNTIYF
CDR3 length: 14; D gene: TRBD1; clone size: few; J gene: TRBJ2-2; V gene: TRBV2; CDR3 DNA: TGTGCCAGCCTCGGACAGGGTGTAGCCGGGGAGCTGTTTTTT; CDR3 protein: CASLGQGVAGELFF
CDR3 length: 18; D gene: TRBD1; clone size: NA; J gene: TRBJ2-3; V gene: TRBV4-2; CDR3 DNA: TGTGCCAGCAGCCAAGAGGCCGGGGGTGGGACAGGGGGCAAGACGCAGTATTTT; CDR3 protein: CASSQEAGGGTGGKTQYF
CDR3 length: 16; D gene: TRBD1; clone size: NA; J gene: TRBJ2-5; V gene: TRBV11-1; CDR3 DNA: TGTGCCAGCAGCGTAGGACAGGGACTTTACCAAGAGACCCAGTACTTC; CDR3 protein: CASSVGQGLYQETQYF
CDR3 length: 14; D gene: NA; clone size: NA; J gene: TRBJ2-2; V gene: TRBV11-3; CDR3 DNA: TGTGCCAGCAGCTTAGGGCTAGCGAACGGGGAGCTGTTTTTT; CDR3 protein: CASSLGLANGELFF
CDR3 length: 15; D gene: TRBD1; clone size: NA; J gene: TRBJ1-4; V gene: TRBV6-5; CDR3 DNA: TGTGCCAGCAGCTCCTGGACAGGGGCAAGAGAAAAACTGTTTTTT; CDR3 protein: CASSSWTGAREKLFF
CDR3 length: 18; D gene: TRBD1; clone size: NA; J gene: TRBJ2-3; V gene: TRBV7-3; CDR3 DNA: TGTGCCAGCAGCCCCTATAGTAAAGACAGGGGATTCGCAGATACGCAGTATTTT; CDR3 protein: CASSPYSKDRGFADTQYF
CDR3 length: 14; D gene: NA; clone size: NA; J gene: TRBJ2-3; V gene: TRBV5-1; CDR3 DNA: TGCGCCAGCAGCTTGTCCCAGGGCACAGATACGCAGTATTTT; CDR3 protein: CASSLSQGTDTQYF
CDR3 length: 14; D gene: TRBD1; clone size: NA; J gene: TRBJ2-5; V gene: TRBV7-2; CDR3 DNA: TGTGCCAGCAGCTCCCAGAGCGCAGGGGGAACCCAGTACTTC; CDR3 protein: CASSSQSAGGTQYF
CDR3 length: 13; D gene: NA; clone size: NA; J gene: TRBJ1-5; V gene: TRBV2; CDR3 DNA: TGTGCCAGCTCCGGGGGGTTGGATCAGCCCCAGCATTTT; CDR3 protein: CASSGGLDQPQHF
CDR3 length: 12; D gene: NA; clone size: NA; J gene: TRBJ2-7; V gene: TRBV28; CDR3 DNA: TGTGCCAGCAGTTTATTTCGGTACGAGCAGTACTTC; CDR3 protein: CASSLFRYEQYF
CDR3 length: 16; D gene: NA; clone size: NA; J gene: TRBJ2-2; V gene: TRBV21-1; CDR3 DNA: TGTGCCAGCAGCAATGGACAGGGCAATGACACCGGGGAGCTGTTTTTT; CDR3 protein: CASSNGQGNDTGELFF